The entry below gives a single TCR beta chain sequence along with its context. This clone's antigen is unknown. This may arise from a read error, as a much more abundant clone is one base away. This sample was included in a study of CD8 T cells in ankylosing spondylitis (dated by TCRdb to about 2017). With regard to the full study: To find TCR variants linked to disease, the study profiled T cell receptor beta repertoires in ankylosing spondylitis patients and healthy donors. In total, the full study cohort was made up of roughly 100 healthy donors and 20 to 25 ankylosing spondylitis patients. Peripheral blood was sampled, and synovial fluid was additionally collected from ankylosing spondylitis patients.

Cut back by 5 bases and 7 bases, the V and J ends lie 9 bases apart. CDR1 and CDR2 were assigned from the germline V gene as SGHVS and FQNEAQ. Measured from the cysteine to the phenylalanine, the CDR3 is 12 residues long. Left in the record is the CDR3 DNA by itself, 36 bases read in frame from the first base. Instrument used: Illumina HiSeq 2500. Quantitative 5'-RACE with molecular barcodes was used to prepare TCR beta libraries. The authors processed their data as follows. A new computational method, built on a probabilistic model of VDJ rearrangement, was used to identify disease-linked TCR variants. TCRdb applied fastp at Q25 and MiXCR to the public reads, then kept only in-frame beta chains. Records with the same CDR3 protein are collapsed into one entry carrying the most frequent genes and DNA. For this entry, the V and J calls and clone size follow TCRdb and not the study's own pipeline. Counted in this sample were some 250,000 distinct CDR3 sequences; 20% to 30% of them appeared once. The ten most abundant clones make up 0.5% to 0.75% of the sample.

Broader findings and caveats from the paper: Significant enrichment of the disease-linked clones was reported in matched synovial fluid samples from ankylosing spondylitis patients. Blood from ankylosing spondylitis patients appeared to be characterized by a TCR beta motif made up of seven or eight highly homologous amino acid variants. Some TCR beta motif variants had previously been reported in synovial fluid and blood of reactive arthritis patients, which suggested common disease-initiation mechanisms. The disease-linked clones showed a CD8+ phenotype and occurred at relatively low frequencies in peripheral blood.

The specimen sequenced was blood, either unsorted or a sorted T cell fraction (not recorded which). The TCR comes from a male donor with ankylosing spondylitis or in good health (not recorded which). Recombination joined TRBV7-8 with TRBJ2-1; the D gene is perhaps TRBD1, from 6 matching bases. The DNA is as follows: TGTGCCAGCAGCGCTCAGGGGAATGAGCAGTTCTTC. Translated, it gives CASSAQGNEQFF. Where the CDR3 stops, the reference TRBV7-8 and TRBJ2-1 genes take over; the full variable domain is GAGVSQSPRYKVAKRGQDVALRCDPISGHVSLFWYQQALGQGPEFLTYFQNEAQLDKSGLPSDRFFAERPEGSVSTLKIQRTQQEDSAVYLCASSAQGNEQFFGPGTRLTVL.